This T cell receptor beta chain was sequenced in a study of cytomegalovirus exposure and HLA in healthy donors. Trimming left V 4 bases short and J 0 bases short, with 10 bases between. The V gene's germline CDR1 is SGHRS and CDR2 YFSETQ. This CDR3 is built from 14 residues. Study-wide results and caveats: The study found most TCR sequences rare, yet found some public TCRs in many donors. Researchers reportedly found TCR beta sequences accurately predicted most subjects' HLA-A and HLA-B alleles.

A note on this clone: No antigen is known for it.

13 Jbeta primers and 60 Vbeta primers were used for the PCR. Clones were read by immunoSEQ multiplex PCR, and TCRdb kept only the in-frame ones, dropping some. This sample contains approximately 37,000 clones. The rearrangement links TRBV5-1 to TRBJ1-1, with D maybe TRBD1 (6 bases). Sample: PBMCs. The source of this sequence is a man between 35 and 55 years old in good health and CMV-seropositive. Written as DNA, the CDR3 is TGCGCCAGCAGCCAGGACAGATTGAACACTGAAGCTTTCTTT. Its translation is CASSQDRLNTEAFF.